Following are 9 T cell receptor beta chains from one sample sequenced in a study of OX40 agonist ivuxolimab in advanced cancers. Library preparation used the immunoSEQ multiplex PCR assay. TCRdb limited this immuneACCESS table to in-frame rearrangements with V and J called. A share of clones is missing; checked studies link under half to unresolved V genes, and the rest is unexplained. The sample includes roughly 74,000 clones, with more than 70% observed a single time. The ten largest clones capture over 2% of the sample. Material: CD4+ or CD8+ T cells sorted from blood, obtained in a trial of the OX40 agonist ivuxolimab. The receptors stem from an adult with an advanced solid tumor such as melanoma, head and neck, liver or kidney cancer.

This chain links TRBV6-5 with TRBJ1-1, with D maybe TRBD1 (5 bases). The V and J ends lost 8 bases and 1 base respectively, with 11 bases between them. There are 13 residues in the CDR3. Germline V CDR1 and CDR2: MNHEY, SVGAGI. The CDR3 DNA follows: TGTGCCAGCTTGCGGGGGAAGAACACTGAAGCTTTCTTT. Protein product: CASLRGKNTEAFF.

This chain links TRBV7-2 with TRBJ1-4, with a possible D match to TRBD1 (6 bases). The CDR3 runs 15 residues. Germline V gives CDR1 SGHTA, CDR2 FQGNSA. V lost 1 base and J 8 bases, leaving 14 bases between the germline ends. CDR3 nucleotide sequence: TGTGCCAGCAGCTTAGGGACAGTGGGGCTCGAAAAACTGTTTTTT. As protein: CASSLGTVGLEKLFF. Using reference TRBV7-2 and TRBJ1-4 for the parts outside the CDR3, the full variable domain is GAGVSQSPSNKVTEKGKDVELRCDPISGHTALYWYRQSLGQGLEFLIYFQGNSAPDKSGLPSDRFSAERTGGSVSTLTIQRTQQEDSAVYLCASSLGTVGLEKLFFGSGTQLSVL.

The CDR3 region has the DNA TGTGCCAGTAGGCCAAGATCCCACAGGGGTGGGGCCAACGTCCTGACTTTC. It specifies CASRPRSHRGGANVLTF. The J gene is TRBJ2-6, the V gene TRBV4-2; TRBD1 matches at 7 bases. The germline gives CDR1 LGHNA, CDR2 YNFKEQ. The CDR3 is 17 amino acids. V gave up 9 bases and J gave up 3 bases; unmatched junction bases: 14.

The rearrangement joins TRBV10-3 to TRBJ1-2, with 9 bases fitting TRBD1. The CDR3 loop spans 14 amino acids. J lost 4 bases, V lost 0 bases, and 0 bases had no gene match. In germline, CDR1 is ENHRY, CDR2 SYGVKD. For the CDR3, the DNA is TGTGCCATCAGTGAGTCGGACAGGGGCTATGGCTACACCTTC. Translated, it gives CAISESDRGYGYTF.

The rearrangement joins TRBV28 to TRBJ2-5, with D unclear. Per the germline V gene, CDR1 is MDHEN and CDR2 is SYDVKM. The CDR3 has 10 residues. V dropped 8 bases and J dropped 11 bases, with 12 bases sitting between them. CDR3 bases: TGTGCCAGCGGTCCGAAGAGACAGTACTTC. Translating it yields CASGPKRQYF. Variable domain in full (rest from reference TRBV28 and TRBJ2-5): DVKVTQSSRYLVKRTGEKVFLECVQDMDHENMFWYRQDPGLGLRLIYFSYDVKMKEKGDIPEGYSVSREKKERFSLILESASTNQTSMYLCASGPKRQYFGPGTRLLVL.

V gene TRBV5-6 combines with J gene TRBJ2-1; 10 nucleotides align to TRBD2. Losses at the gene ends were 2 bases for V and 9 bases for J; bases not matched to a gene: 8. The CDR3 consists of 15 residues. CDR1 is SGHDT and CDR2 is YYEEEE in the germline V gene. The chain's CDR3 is CASSFGAGGPREQFF. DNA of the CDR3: TGTGCCAGCAGCTTCGGAGCGGGGGGGCCCCGTGAGCAGTTCTTC.

The CDR3 DNA reads as TGTGCCAGCAGCTTAGGACCAGGGGCCTACGAGCAGTACTTC. Its translation is CASSLGPGAYEQYF. The chain links TRBV7-2 to TRBJ2-7, with D maybe TRBD1 (6 bases). In germline, CDR1 is SGHTA, CDR2 FQGNSA. The CDR3 loop spans 14 amino acids. V lost 1 base and J lost 2, with 9 bases in between.

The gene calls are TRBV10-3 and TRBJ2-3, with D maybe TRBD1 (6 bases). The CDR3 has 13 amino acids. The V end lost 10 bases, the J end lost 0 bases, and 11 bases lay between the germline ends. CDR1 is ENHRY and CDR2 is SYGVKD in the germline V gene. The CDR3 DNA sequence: TGTGCCACCCGGACAGAGAGCACAGATACGCAGTATTTT. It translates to CATRTESTDTQYF.

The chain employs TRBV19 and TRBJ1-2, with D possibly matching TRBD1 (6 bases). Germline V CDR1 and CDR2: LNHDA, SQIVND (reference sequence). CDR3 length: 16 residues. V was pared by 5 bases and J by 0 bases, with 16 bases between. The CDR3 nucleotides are TGTGCCAGTAGTGGGCCCGGACAGTGGGCTAACTATGGCTACACCTTC. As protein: CASSGPGQWANYGYTF.